Following are 6 T cell receptor beta chains from one sample sequenced in a study of cytomegalovirus exposure and HLA in healthy donors. The PCR employed 60 Vbeta primers together with 13 Jbeta primers. TCRdb keeps only in-frame clones here, not all; method: immunoSEQ multiplex PCR. The sample includes about 130,000 clones. The sequenced material came from PBMCs. These TCRs come from a man in his late teens or twenties in good health and CMV-seronegative.

CDR3 DNA sequence: TGCGCCAGCAGTGAGTCGCTGGGGACAGCGGACATGAACACTGAAGCTTTCTTT. It codes for CASSESLGTADMNTEAFF. The rearrangement uses TRBV10-2 and TRBJ1-1, with 7 bases matching TRBD1. V was clipped by 0 bases and J by 0 bases; unmatched bases: 10. The germline V gene has CDR1 WSHSY and CDR2 SAAADI. This CDR3 is 18 amino acids long.

V is TRBV10-3 and J is TRBJ1-4; D call uncertain. Germline CDR1 ENHRY, CDR2 SYGVKD. The CDR3 is made up of 11 amino acids. V lost 8 bases and J 8 bases, leaving 9 bases between the germline ends. CDR3 in amino acids: CAIGEREKLFF. CDR3 in DNA: TGTGCCATCGGAGAAAGAGAAAAACTGTTTTTT.

The chain couples TRBV19 to TRBJ1-2; D unresolved. Trimming stripped 7 bases from V and 8 bases from J, with 26 bases between. CDR3 length equals 16 residues. Germline V gives CDR1 LNHDA, CDR2 SQIVND (reference sequence). CDR3: CASTPAPDRRLWGYTF. CDR3 coding DNA: TGTGCCAGTACCCCCGCGCCCGATAGACGACTGTGGGGCTACACCTTC. The full variable domain, its missing parts supplied by reference TRBV19 and TRBJ1-2, is DGGITQSPKYLFRKEGQNVTLSCEQNLNHDAMYWYRQDPGQGLRLIYYSQIVNDFQKGDIAEGYSVSREKKESFPLTVTSAQKNPTAFYLCASTPAPDRRLWGYTFGSGTRLTVV.

The chain recombines TRBV7-3 with TRBJ2-5; D is possibly TRBD2 (5 bases). Germline CDR1 is SGHTA and CDR2 is FQGTGA. The CDR3 is 13 residues long. V was pared by 5 bases and J by 3 bases, with 10 bases between. The CDR3 coding sequence is TGTGCCAGCAGCACCGGACTGAAAGAGACCCAGTACTTC. The encoded protein is CASSTGLKETQYF.

The CDR3 DNA sequence: TGTGCCTGGAGCGCCGTAGGAGTACGCACAGATACGCAGTATTTT. Translation gives CAWSAVGVRTDTQYF. V usage is TRBV30 and J usage is TRBJ2-3; D is unclear. The ends were cut back, 3 bases at V and 1 base at J, with 14 bases in the middle. Germline values: CDR1 GTSNPN, CDR2 SVGIG (reference sequence). CDR3 length: 15 residues. The full variable domain, completed using reference TRBV30 and TRBJ2-3, is SQTIHQWPATLVQPVGSPLSLECTVEGTSNPNLYWYRQAAGRGLQLLFYSVGIGQISSEVPQNLSASRPQDRQFILSSKKLLLSDSGFYLCAWSAVGVRTDTQYFGPGTRLTVL.

V is TRBV19 and J is TRBJ2-7, with D tentatively TRBD2 (10 bases). Trimming took 6 bases from V and 3 from J, leaving 27 bases between them. This CDR3 has 18 residues. CDR1 is LNHDA and CDR2 is SQIVND in the germline V gene (reference sequence). The CDR3 is CASSTTGGLARARYEQYF. In nucleotides, the CDR3 is TGTGCCAGTAGCACGACAGGGGGACTAGCGAGGGCGCGCTACGAGCAGTACTTC.